This T cell receptor (beta chain) originates from a study of blood T cell repertoires in COVID-19. Turning to the study itself: Samples representing acute and convalescent COVID-19 were sourced from the United States, Italy and Spain. Sample material is recorded as cDNA or gDNA derived from T cells, B-cell-depleted T cells, or PBMCs.

Original data processing: Amplifying reference gene primers gave estimates of nucleated cell counts. Assay: immunoSEQ multiplex PCR; the TCRdb copy retains only in-frame clones and omits some. V and J calls and clone size are as listed in that table; D and trimming were resolved from the DNA. This table has under 30,000 clones, approximately 93% appearing once. V lost 3 bases to trimming and J lost 3 bases, with 9 bases between them. The CDR3 loop spans 13 amino acids. Germline V CDR1 and CDR2: SGDLS, YYNGEE. The TCR was taken from a human donor with active COVID-19. The donor label of this sample is uncertain. Material for sequencing was peripheral blood. The V and J genes are TRBV9 and TRBJ1-1, with a tentative D call TRBD1 (6 bases). The CDR3 bases are TGTGCCAGCAGCGGTTGGGGGCACACTGAAGCTTTCTTT. Translation: CASSGWGHTEAFF.